A single sample gave rise to the 27 T cell receptor beta chains below, sequenced in a study of read filtering for tumor transcriptome and immune sequencing. Molecular barcoded adaptors covering alpha/delta and beta/gamma chains were used on approximately 400 ng RNA. Using its own MiXCR run on the reads, TCRdb lists one record per CDR3 protein. This table holds about 58,000 distinct CDR3 sequences, around an eighth found once. The sequencing sample was made of a population of CD138-negative cells sorted from bone marrow. Receptors originate from a donor older than 35 with multiple myeloma.

Regarding this clonotype: A much larger clone sits a single nucleotide away, making a read error possible. V gene TRBV9 combines with J gene TRBJ2-2; 11 nucleotides agree with TRBD2. There are 15 residues in the CDR3. Germline V CDR1 and CDR2: SGDLS, YYNGEE. Trimming cost V 4 bases and J 4 bases; bases outside gene matches: 3. CDR3 in DNA: TGTGCCAGCAGCACCACTAGCGGGAGCACCGGGGAGCTGTTTTTT. It yields the protein CASSTTSGSTGELFF.

This clonotype was recorded many times. This chain joins TRBV28 and TRBJ2-5, with D perhaps matching TRBD2 (5 bases). The germline gives CDR1 MDHEN, CDR2 SYDVKM. The CDR3 has 13 amino acids. V lost 6 bases and J 2 bases, leaving 10 bases between the germline ends. The CDR3 nucleotides read TGTGCCAGCAGCGAGGGAACGCAAGAGACCCAGTACTTC. This encodes CASSEGTQETQYF.

CDR3 DNA: TGTGCCAGCAGTTCCCACCGGGAGGATGAGCAGTTCTTC. Encoded protein: CASSSHREDEQFF. This chain connects TRBV7-3 to TRBJ2-1; 7 bases are a match to TRBD2. The CDR3 runs 13 residues. Germline values: CDR1 SGHTA, CDR2 FQGTGA. Trimming at V came to 6 bases and at J to 8 bases, leaving 7 bases not matched to a gene.

Ten or more counts support this clonotype. V gene TRBV27 combines with J gene TRBJ1-4; D might be TRBD1 (5 bases). Germline values: CDR1 MNHEY, CDR2 SMNVEV (reference sequence). The germline V and J ends were trimmed by 4 bases and 0 bases, with 12 bases remaining between them. The CDR3 runs 16 residues. CDR3 DNA: TGTGCCAGCAGTTATAGACCGGGACCAACTAATGAAAAACTGTTTTTT. Translation: CASSYRPGPTNEKLFF.

This clonotype was picked up many times. This sequence joins TRBV7-2 and TRBJ1-6; D gene ambiguous. Trimming removed 3 bases from V and 7 bases from J, with 13 bases in between. The CDR3 is made up of 15 amino acids. The germline V gene encodes CDR1 SGHTA and CDR2 FQGNSA. The CDR3 sequence: CASSFIQVGNSPLHF. The CDR3 nucleotides are TGTGCCAGCAGCTTTATTCAGGTTGGAAATTCACCCCTCCACTTT.

This clonotype has a count of ten or more. The J gene is TRBJ1-2, the V gene TRBV7-9, with D unresolved. Germline CDR1 reads SEHNR; CDR2 reads FQNEAQ (reference sequence). The CDR3 is made up of 14 amino acids. The ends were cut back, 4 bases at V and 8 bases at J, with 17 bases in the middle. The CDR3 spells CASSSPDGMKGYTF. The CDR3 coding sequence is TGTGCCAGCAGCTCTCCCGACGGAATGAAGGGCTACACCTTC.

This clonotype was counted at least ten times. This rearrangement joins TRBV28 to TRBJ1-1; a possible D gene is TRBD1 (6 bases). The V and J ends lost 10 bases and 7 bases respectively, with 13 bases between them. In germline, CDR1 is MDHEN, CDR2 SYDVKM. The CDR3 runs 11 residues. The DNA for the CDR3 is TGTGCCACCAGGGGAGGACTTGAAGCTTTCTTT. Translated, it gives CATRGGLEAFF.

This clonotype was seen many times. The V call is TRBV7-9, the J call TRBJ1-5, with 7 bases fitting TRBD1. In germline, CDR1 is SEHNR, CDR2 FQNEAQ (reference sequence). The CDR3 sequence is 14 residues long. V gave up 5 bases and J gave up 6 bases; unmatched junction bases: 7. CDR3 amino acids: CASSKTGEAQPQHF. CDR3 DNA sequence: TGTGCCAGCAGCAAAACAGGGGAGGCTCAGCCCCAGCATTTT.

The chain uses TRBV2 and TRBJ2-1; tentative D call: TRBD2 (6 bases). Trimming shortened V by 7 bases and J by 5 bases, and 21 bases separated the two germline ends. Per germline, CDR1 SNHLY and CDR2 FYNNEI. This CDR3 has 16 residues. The CDR3 bases are TGTGCCAGCACCCCTCCGGGGGTAGGGTCCCACAATGAGCAGTTCTTC. Its protein product is CASTPPGVGSHNEQFF.

This clonotype appeared many times. This chain uses TRBV12-3 or TRBV12-4 with TRBJ1-1, with 10 bases that match TRBD1. The ends lost 6 bases at V and 4 bases at J; junction bases unmatched: 8. CDR3 length: 15 residues. The CDR3 is CASSPGQGGLTEAFF. CDR3 coding DNA: TGTGCCAGCAGCCCTGGACAGGGGGGACTCACTGAAGCTTTCTTT.

This clonotype was picked up many times. CDR3 in DNA: TGCAGTCCCCTTCCCCGGCCCAGGGACATTTGGGGGGTTTCGGTCACTGAAGCTTTCTTT. Translating it yields CSPLPRPRDIWGVSVTEAFF. The chain couples TRBV20-1 to TRBJ1-1; TRBD1 might be the D (6 bases). The V end lost 8 bases, the J end lost 4 bases, and 38 bases lay between the germline ends. This CDR3 region has 20 residues. Germline V gives CDR1 DFQATT, CDR2 SNEGSKA (reference sequence).

This clonotype was seen repeatedly, ten times or more. The chain uses TRBV5-1 and TRBJ2-1, with 7 nucleotides matching TRBD1. The CDR3 covers 15 residues. The trim removed 2 bases at V and 3 bases at J, leaving 5 bases unmatched. Germline CDR1 SGHRS, CDR2 YFSETQ. CDR3 bases: TGCGCCAGCAGCTTACCCGGGACAGTCTACAATGAGCAGTTCTTC. Residues: CASSLPGTVYNEQFF. The full variable domain, its missing parts supplied by reference TRBV5-1 and TRBJ2-1, is KAGVTQTPRYLIKTRGQQVTLSCSPISGHRSVSWYQQTPGQGLQFLFEYFSETQRNKGNFPGRFSGRQFSNSRSEMNVSTLELGDSALYLCASSLPGTVYNEQFFGPGTRLTVL.

Points on this clonotype: A clone one base away is much larger, so this may be a read error. The chain recombines TRBV3-1 with TRBJ2-6; D remains ambiguous. Germline CDR1 LGHDT, CDR2 YNNKEL (reference sequence). CDR3 length equals 16 residues. V lost 0 bases and J lost 0, with 6 bases in between. The CDR3 DNA sequence: TGTGCCAGCAGCCAAGATAGGTGCTCTGGGGCCAACGTCCTGACTTTC. Its translation is CASSQDRCSGANVLTF. Complete variable domain (other parts from reference TRBV3-1 and TRBJ2-6): DTAVSQTPKYLVTQMGNDKSIKCEQNLGHDTMYWYKQDSKKFLKIMFSYNNKELIINETVPNRFSPKSPDKAHLNLHINSLELGDSAVYFCASSQDRCSGANVLTFGAGSRLTVL.

A note on this clonotype: Being one base from a much bigger clone, this may be a read error. The gene calls are TRBV6-1 and TRBJ1-1; a weak D match, TRBD1 (6 bases). Germline V CDR1 and CDR2: MNHNS, SASEGT. This CDR3 contains 13 residues. CDR3 in DNA: TGTGCCAGCAAAAGAACAGGGAACACTGAAGCTTCCTTT. It specifies CASKRTGNTEASF.

This clonotype was counted many times. The chain has TRBV20-1 and TRBJ2-7; D perhaps matches TRBD1 (6 bases). Germline V gives CDR1 DFQATT, CDR2 SNEGSKA (reference sequence). This CDR3 has 13 amino acids. The germline V and J ends were trimmed by 6 bases and 0 bases, with 12 bases remaining between them. The CDR3 protein is CSALDSPSYEQYF. In DNA, the CDR3 is TGCAGTGCCCTGGACAGCCCCTCCTACGAGCAGTACTTC.

This chain connects TRBV11-3 to TRBJ1-1; TRBD1 matches at 8 bases. Germline lookup yields CDR1 SGHNT and CDR2 YENEEA. Trimming removed 4 bases from V and 5 bases from J; junction bases left unmatched: 3. This CDR3 is 13 amino acids long. The CDR3 DNA reads TGTGCCAGCAGCTATACAGGGGGGACTGAAGCTTTCTTT. This gives the protein CASSYTGGTEAFF. The full variable domain, its missing parts supplied by reference TRBV11-3 and TRBJ1-1, is EAGVVQSPRYKIIEKKQPVAFWCNPISGHNTLYWYLQNLGQGPELLIRYENEEAVDDSQLPKDRFSAERLKGVDSTLKIQPAELGDSAVYLCASSYTGGTEAFFGQGTRLTVV.

This clonotype has a count of ten or more. V usage is TRBV20-1 and J usage is TRBJ1-6, with D perhaps TRBD1 (6 bases). CDR3 size: 13 residues. The germline gives CDR1 DFQATT, CDR2 SNEGSKA (reference sequence). Trimming left V 3 bases short and J 10 bases short, with 13 bases between. CDR3 region: CSARRGPGSPLHF. DNA of the CDR3: TGCAGTGCTAGGCGGGGGCCAGGGTCACCCCTCCACTTT.

In this sample, this clonotype turned up many times. The rearrangement joins TRBV30 to TRBJ1-6; no firm D call. The V end was cut by 3 bases, the J end by 15 bases, with 12 bases between. The germline V gene has CDR1 GTSNPN and CDR2 SVGIG (reference sequence). The CDR3 loop spans 11 amino acids. CDR3 protein: CAWSRRSGLHF. In DNA form, the CDR3 reads TGTGCCTGGAGCCGACGTTCGGGCCTCCACTTT.

The J gene is TRBJ2-7, the V gene TRBV6-5; 11 positions agree with TRBD1. Germline loops: CDR1 MNHEY, CDR2 SVGAGI. The CDR3 consists of 17 residues. Trimming took 0 bases from V and 3 from J; bases not matched to a gene: 7. The CDR3 nucleotides read TGTGCCAGCAGTTACTCGCGGTGGACAGGGGGCGACTACGAGCAGTACTTC. Residues: CASSYSRWTGGDYEQYF.

Note on this clonotype: A much bigger clone sits one base away, suggesting this may be a read error. CDR3 sequence reads: CASSLELAGGNRERYF. For the CDR3, the DNA is TGTGCCAGCAGCTTAGAACTAGCGGGGGGCAATCGGGAGCGGTACTTC. The V and J genes are TRBV7-9 and TRBJ2-7, with 12 bases that match TRBD2. The CDR3 runs to 16 residues. Germline-derived CDR1 and CDR2 are SEHNR and FQNEAQ (reference sequence).

The table lists this clonotype with many counts. The V and J genes are TRBV7-3 and TRBJ2-3; D may match TRBD1 or TRBD2 (5 bases each). The CDR3 loop spans 14 amino acids. Germline V CDR1 and CDR2: SGHTA, FQGTGA. V was shortened by 7 bases and J by 7 bases, with 18 bases between the two germline ends. The CDR3 DNA reads TGTGCCAGCACCCCCCCGGGACCGCAGAATACGCAGTATTTT. It is translated as CASTPPGPQNTQYF.

This clonotype was counted ten times or more. The chain carries TRBV7-2 and TRBJ1-5; D is uncertain. Germline CDR1 and CDR2: SGHTA and FQGNSA. This CDR3 is built from 14 residues. Trimming took 4 bases from V and 5 from J, leaving 12 bases between them. The CDR3 coding sequence is TGTGCCAGCAGCTCACGGGCAGCCGATCAGCCCCAGCATTTT. Translating gives CASSSRAADQPQHF.

Ten or more counts support this clonotype. This chain uses TRBV28 with TRBJ2-5; D perhaps matches TRBD1 (6 bases). The germline gives CDR1 MDHEN, CDR2 SYDVKM. The V gene lost 3 bases and the J gene lost 4 bases, with 15 bases spanning the gap. This CDR3 region has 15 residues. CDR3 bases: TGTGCCAGCAGTTTGAGGTTGCAGGGGAGAGAGACCCAGTACTTC. Protein product: CASSLRLQGRETQYF.

This clonotype was seen at least ten times. This sequence joins TRBV10-2 and TRBJ1-5; D perhaps matches TRBD1 (5 bases). This CDR3 is 15 amino acids long. Germline V gives CDR1 WSHSY, CDR2 SAAADI. With 2 bases removed from V and 6 bases from J, the gap between germline ends came to 14 bases. The CDR3 loop is CASSENQGDGQPQHF. The CDR3 DNA reads TGCGCCAGCAGTGAGAATCAGGGTGATGGTCAGCCCCAGCATTTT.

In its sample, this clonotype was seen many times. The chain has TRBV28 and TRBJ1-1, with D tentatively TRBD1 (5 bases). CDR1 is MDHEN and CDR2 is SYDVKM in the germline V gene. The V end lost 6 bases, the J end lost 1 base, and 12 bases lay between the germline ends. The CDR3 spans 14 residues. The CDR3: CASRLTTENTEAFF. CDR3 nucleotide sequence: TGTGCCAGCAGGTTGACGACAGAGAACACTGAAGCTTTCTTT.

Points on this clonotype: Since a much larger clone is just one base distant, this may be a read error. The V and J genes are TRBV6-2 or TRBV6-3 and TRBJ2-5, with D perhaps being TRBD1 or TRBD2 (5 bases each). The germline V gene has CDR1 MNHEY and CDR2 SVGEGT. The CDR3 covers 15 residues. The CDR3 sequence is CASSYVEFSGRSVFF. The CDR3 nucleotides read TGTGCCAGCAGTTACGTGGAATTTTCGGGACGGTCGGTCTTCTTC.

This clonotype was seen at least ten times. This sequence joins TRBV9 and TRBJ1-6; unclear D gene. CDR3 length: 16 residues. V gave up 0 bases and J gave up 8 bases, with 15 bases separating them. Germline V gene data show CDR1 as SGDLS and CDR2 as YYNGEE. The CDR3 DNA is TGTGCCAGCAGCGTAGGAGGTAATACCCGGGATTCACCCCTCCACTTT. This translates into CASSVGGNTRDSPLHF.